This passage covers 18 T cell receptor beta chains from one sample sequenced in a study of spatial heterogeneity in lung cancer. Findings and limits, study-wide: The study found that expanded intratumoral alpha and beta TCR counts tracked tumor mutation counts.

No antigen is known for these receptors. Regarding time point: sample taken at primary tumor resection. Using its own MiXCR run on the 5' RACE reads, TCRdb lists one record per CDR3 protein. The sample shows some 7,000 distinct CDR3 sequences, about an eighth of them seen only once. Here the sequenced sample was lung tumor tissue, taken at surgery. The receptors were gathered from a male donor with early-stage non-small cell lung cancer.

The chain is built from TRBV5-6 and TRBJ2-7, with D perhaps matching TRBD1 or TRBD2 (5 bases each). Germline lookup yields CDR1 SGHDT and CDR2 YYEEEE. Trimming cost V 2 bases and J 6 bases, with 15 bases left between them. The CDR3 runs 14 residues. CDR3 bases: TGTGCCAGCAGCTTCGGGACCATCTCACGCGAGCAGTACTTC. This encodes CASSFGTISREQYF.

The chain carries TRBV6-4 and TRBJ2-5; D not certain. The ends were cut back, 5 bases at V and 1 base at J, with 8 bases in the middle. The germline gives CDR1 MRHNA, CDR2 SNTAGT. This CDR3 has 13 residues. CDR3 sequence: CASSRHLQETQYF. DNA for the CDR3: TGTGCCAGCAGTCGACACCTCCAAGAGACCCAGTACTTC.

The chain links TRBV20-1 to TRBJ1-1; 7 bases line up with TRBD1. CDR3 length equals 15 residues. V trimming: 3 bases; J trimming: 4 bases; junction bases outside the gene matches: 11. The germline CDR1 and CDR2 sequences are DFQATT and SNEGSKA (reference sequence). The CDR3 here is CSASTDSTGATEAFF. The CDR3 DNA is TGCAGTGCTAGTACCGACAGTACAGGGGCCACTGAAGCTTTCTTT.

The genes are TRBV10-3 and TRBJ2-3, with no clear D. CDR3 length: 11 residues. Germline loops: CDR1 ENHRY, CDR2 SYGVKD. V lost 7 bases and J 4 bases, leaving 6 bases between the germline ends. The CDR3 region has the DNA TGTGCCATCAAGGTTTCAGATACGCAGTATTTT. Residues: CAIKVSDTQYF.

This clonotype was seen at least ten times. This sequence joins TRBV30 and TRBJ2-5, with 8 bases matching TRBD2. This CDR3 has 13 residues. J gave up 7 bases and V 1 base, and 5 bases lay outside the gene matches. Looked up from germline, CDR1 is GTSNPN and CDR2 is SVGIG (reference sequence). CDR3 protein: CAWSGSGKGTQYF. The CDR3 DNA reads as TGTGCCTGGAGTGGTAGCGGGAAGGGGACCCAGTACTTC.

By proportion, this clonotype is medium-sized. The V call is TRBV2, the J call TRBJ2-7; D could derive from TRBD1 or TRBD2 (5 bases each). Germline CDR1 SNHLY, CDR2 FYNNEI. The CDR3 contains 13 residues. Between the trimmed V and J ends, which lost 5 bases and 4 bases, there was a span of 12 bases. The chain's CDR3 is CASSSGTSYEQYF. For the CDR3, the DNA is TGTGCCAGCAGTTCGGGGACCTCGTACGAGCAGTACTTC.

This chain links TRBV6-5 with TRBJ2-7, with D perhaps assigned TRBD1 or TRBD2 (7 bases each). The germline CDR1 and CDR2 sequences are MNHEY and SVGAGI. CDR3 length: 14 residues. The V gene lost 6 bases and the J gene lost 0 bases, with 12 bases spanning the gap. CDR3 coding DNA: TGTGCCAGCAGCAGGGGGACTACCTCCTACGAGCAGTACTTC. It yields the protein CASSRGTTSYEQYF.

The sample holds many counts of this clonotype. The chain employs TRBV7-9 and TRBJ2-1; weak D call: TRBD2 (6 bases). CDR1 and CDR2 from the germline V gene are SEHNR and FQNEAQ (reference sequence). The ends were cut back, 5 bases at V and 9 bases at J, with 14 bases in the middle. The CDR3 totals 13 residues. This CDR3 is CASSLRLESEQFF. The CDR3 region has the DNA TGTGCCAGCAGCCTAAGACTAGAGAGTGAGCAGTTCTTC.

By frequency in the sample, this clonotype is medium-sized. The rearrangement joins TRBV5-1 to TRBJ2-1, with D unclear. CDR1 is SGHRS and CDR2 is YFSETQ in the germline V gene. There are 14 residues in the CDR3. Trimming took off 4 bases at V and 1 base at J, with 9 bases between the two ends. The CDR3 DNA sequence: TGCGCCAGCAGCCCCGTAGGTTCCTACAATGAGCAGTTCTTC. Translation: CASSPVGSYNEQFF.

The V and J genes are TRBV29-1 and TRBJ1-3, with D perhaps matching TRBD1 (6 bases). Germline loops: CDR1 SQVTM, CDR2 ANQGSEA. The CDR3 loop spans 13 amino acids. Trimming pared 7 bases from V and 2 bases from J, leaving 12 bases between. CDR3 bases: TGCAGCGGGGGAACAGGGACTGGAAACACCATATATTTT. Its translation: CSGGTGTGNTIYF.

Sample share makes this clonotype medium-sized. The J gene is TRBJ1-1, the V gene TRBV2; no firm D call. CDR1 is SNHLY, CDR2 FYNNEI, per germline. The V and J ends lost 4 bases and 0 bases respectively, with 12 bases between them. CDR3 length: 15 residues. This CDR3 reads CASSVGSRMNTEAFF. CDR3 nucleotides: TGTGCCAGCAGTGTGGGCAGTCGAATGAACACTGAAGCTTTCTTT.

In this sample, this clonotype turned up many times. V is TRBV2 and J is TRBJ1-1, with 9 positions matching TRBD1. The CDR3 runs 14 residues. Trimming at V came to 4 bases and at J to 8 bases, leaving 8 bases not matched to a gene. Germline V gene data show CDR1 as SNHLY and CDR2 as FYNNEI. CDR3 amino acids: CASSGTAGQGEAFF. In DNA, the CDR3 is TGTGCCAGCAGTGGCACGGCGGGACAGGGCGAAGCTTTCTTT.

The chain employs TRBV4-1 and TRBJ2-1, with TRBD2 matching 11 bases. Germline V gene lookup returns CDR1 MGHRA and CDR2 YSYEKL. V shed 0 bases and J 4 bases; nucleotides not matched to a gene: 5. The CDR3 is 17 amino acids. CDR3 in amino acids: CASSQDQTSGKYNEQFF. The CDR3 nucleotides read TGCGCCAGCAGCCAAGACCAGACTAGCGGGAAATACAATGAGCAGTTCTTC.

This clonotype was picked up many times. V and J are TRBV10-3 and TRBJ1-2, with a weak D call TRBD1 (6 bases). Trimming took 8 bases from V and 6 from J, leaving 16 bases between them. This CDR3 contains 13 residues. The germline V gene encodes CDR1 ENHRY and CDR2 SYGVKD. The CDR3 DNA sequence: TGTGCCATCGCGACAGGACTAATGGATGGCTACACCTTC. Translated: CAIATGLMDGYTF.

Ten or more counts support this clonotype. The chain recombines TRBV10-3 with TRBJ2-7; D unresolved. The CDR3 is made up of 13 amino acids. Trimming cost V 2 bases and J 1 base, with 6 bases left between them. Germline CDR1 and CDR2: ENHRY and SYGVKD. The CDR3 region has the DNA TGTGCCATCAGTGAGCCCCTTTCCTACGAGCAGTACTTC. As protein: CAISEPLSYEQYF.

This clonotype was seen a handful of times. The chain combines TRBV7-2 with TRBJ1-1; D is ambiguous. This CDR3 is 14 amino acids long. Germline V gene sequence: CDR1 SGHTA, CDR2 FQGNSA. The germline V and J ends were trimmed by 2 bases and 0 bases, with 7 bases remaining between them. CDR3 DNA sequence: TGTGCCAGCAGCTTACAAGCCTTGAACACTGAAGCTTTCTTT. It specifies CASSLQALNTEAFF. Filled out from reference TRBV7-2 and TRBJ1-1, the complete variable domain reads GAGVSQSPSNKVTEKGKDVELRCDPISGHTALYWYRQSLGQGLEFLIYFQGNSAPDKSGLPSDRFSAERTGGSVSTLTIQRTQQEDSAVYLCASSLQALNTEAFFGQGTRLTVV.

This chain links TRBV24-1 with TRBJ2-2; 7 bases line up with TRBD1. V was pared by 9 bases and J by 6 bases, with 9 bases of the junction left unmatched. This CDR3 region has 14 residues. CDR1 is KGHDR, CDR2 SFDVKD, per germline. CDR3 in DNA: TGTGCCACCCAGGGACAGAACCCTCCCGGGGAGCTGTTTTTT. It codes for CATQGQNPPGELFF.

This clonotype came up many times. This chain connects TRBV11-2 to TRBJ1-1, with D unclear. Between the trimmed V and J ends, which lost 0 bases and 1 base, there was a span of 6 bases. CDR1 is SGHAT and CDR2 is FQNNGV in the germline V gene. The CDR3 contains 14 residues. The CDR3 bases are TGTGCCAGCAGCTTAGAGATGGAGAACACTGAAGCTTTCTTT. Encoded protein: CASSLEMENTEAFF.